One and the same sample provided the 18 T cell receptor beta chains below, sequenced in a study of blood T cell repertoires in COVID-19. TCRdb's table, derived via immunoSEQ multiplex PCR, lists solely in-frame clones and lacks some. The data show some 97,000 clones, just over 90% seen once. The specimen was peripheral blood. These receptors were obtained from a man aged 60-69 years with acute or convalescent COVID-19.

The rearrangement joins TRBV7-2 to TRBJ2-3, with TRBD2 matching over 9 bases. The germline V gene has CDR1 SGHTA and CDR2 FQGNSA. The CDR3 has 19 amino acids. J lost 4 bases, V lost 2 bases, and 16 bases had no gene match. CDR3: CASSLSFGRASGIPDTQYF. The CDR3 DNA reads as TGTGCCAGCAGCTTAAGTTTCGGGCGGGCTAGCGGGATCCCAGATACGCAGTATTTT.

This CDR3 is CASSLGAGSTDTQYF. CDR3 in DNA: TGCGCCAGCAGCCTGGGAGCAGGGAGCACAGATACGCAGTATTTT. The chain recombines TRBV5-1 with TRBJ2-3, with D perhaps being TRBD1 or TRBD2 (5 bases each). From germline, CDR1 is SGHRS and CDR2 YFSETQ. V lost 4 bases and J 0 bases, leaving 12 bases between the germline ends. The CDR3 contains 15 residues.

The chain uses TRBV7-2 and TRBJ2-1; TRBD2 agrees at 8 bases. CDR1 SGHTA and CDR2 FQGNSA come from the germline V gene. The CDR3 contains 15 residues. The J segment lost 4 bases and the V segment lost 1 base, leaving 3 bases of the junction unmatched. CDR3 sequence (DNA): TGTGCCAGCAGCTTAGTCGGGGGGGAATACAATGAGCAGTTCTTC. This sequence encodes CASSLVGGEYNEQFF.

The genes are TRBV5-5 and TRBJ1-2; TRBD1 might be the D (5 bases). Germline loops: CDR1 SGHKS, CDR2 YYEKEE (reference sequence). V lost 4 bases and J lost 0, with 16 bases in between. CDR3 length: 16 amino acids. CDR3 DNA: TGTGCCAGCAGCCCTGGAGGGGCAGGGACTAACTATGGCTACACCTTC. Its protein is CASSPGGAGTNYGYTF.

The chain is built from TRBV27 and TRBJ1-2; the match to TRBD1 covers 11 bases. This CDR3 contains 14 residues. CDR1 is MNHEY and CDR2 is SMNVEV in the germline V gene (reference sequence). The ends lost 5 bases at V and 8 bases at J; junction bases unmatched: 7. The CDR3 region is CASSRTGGARGYTF. The CDR3 coding sequence is TGTGCCAGCAGTCGGACAGGGGGCGCAAGGGGCTACACCTTC.

The V call is TRBV30, the J call TRBJ2-1; a possible D gene is TRBD2 (6 bases). Trimming took 3 bases from V and 5 from J, leaving 11 bases between them. Germline CDR1 is GTSNPN and CDR2 is SVGIG (reference sequence). The CDR3 loop spans 13 amino acids. The CDR3 here is CAWSGGPNNEQFF. CDR3 sequence (DNA): TGTGCCTGGAGCGGGGGACCGAACAATGAGCAGTTCTTC.

This chain uses TRBV5-1 with TRBJ2-1; the match to TRBD2 covers 7 bases. The V and J ends lost 2 bases and 3 bases, in that order; junction bases with no gene match: 8. The CDR3 length is 16 residues. The germline CDR1 and CDR2 sequences are SGHRS and YFSETQ. Here the CDR3 reads CASSLNTGGIYNEQFF. For the CDR3, the DNA is TGCGCCAGCAGCTTAAATACGGGAGGAATCTACAATGAGCAGTTCTTC.

The J gene is TRBJ1-2, the V gene TRBV20-1, with a possible D match to TRBD1 (5 bases). Germline V gene lookup returns CDR1 DFQATT and CDR2 SNEGSKA (reference sequence). The CDR3 totals 11 residues. V dropped 6 bases and J dropped 6 bases, with 11 bases sitting between them. The CDR3 is CSAERDHGYTF. CDR3 coding DNA: TGCAGTGCGGAGCGGGACCATGGCTACACCTTC.

The genes are TRBV6-5 and TRBJ2-7; perhaps TRBD2 as D (5 bases). CDR1 is MNHEY and CDR2 is SVGAGI in the germline V gene. The V and J ends lost 0 bases and 4 bases respectively, with 16 bases between them. The CDR3 runs to 16 residues. DNA of the CDR3: TGTGCCAGCAGTTACTCGAGGGAAGGTGCTTCTTACGAGCAGTACTTC. Translation: CASSYSREGASYEQYF.

CDR3 coding DNA: TGTGCCAGCAGCTTGACTAGCGGGAGTTCCCATGAGCAGTTCTTC. The encoded protein is CASSLTSGSSHEQFF. This sequence joins TRBV7-6 and TRBJ2-1; 12 nucleotides match TRBD2. Germline V gene sequence: CDR1 SGHVS, CDR2 FNYEAQ. The V gene end was trimmed by 3 bases and the J gene end by 8 bases; junction bases not matched to a gene: 5. The CDR3 totals 15 residues.

The chain has TRBV5-8 and TRBJ2-7; 14 nucleotides align to TRBD2. J was trimmed by 3 bases and V by 4 bases; bases with no gene match: 9. The CDR3 spans 17 residues. Germline V gene lookup returns CDR1 SGHTS and CDR2 YDEGEE. CDR3 nucleotide sequence: TGTGCCAGCAGCCCTGCCAGACTAGCGGGGGGGATCTACGAGCAGTACTTC. This codes for CASSPARLAGGIYEQYF. Complete variable domain (other parts from reference TRBV5-8 and TRBJ2-7): EAGVTQSPTHLIKTRGQQATLRCSPISGHTSVYWYQQALGLGLQFLLWYDEGEERNRGNFPPRFSGRQFPNYSSELNVNALELEDSALYLCASSPARLAGGIYEQYFGPGTRLTVT.

The rearrangement uses TRBV15 and TRBJ1-1; D might be TRBD1 (6 bases). V dropped 3 bases and J dropped 4 bases, with 9 bases sitting between them. CDR1 is LNHNV, CDR2 YYDKDF, per germline (reference sequence). The CDR3 covers 13 residues. In nucleotides, the CDR3 is TGTGCCACCAGCAGTGCCAGGGGCACTGAAGCTTTCTTT. This codes for CATSSARGTEAFF.

CDR3 in DNA: TGTGCCAGCAGCGTAAGTGGAGTCACAGATACGCAGTATTTT. It yields the protein CASSVSGVTDTQYF. This chain connects TRBV9 to TRBJ2-3; D gene uncertain. Trimming cost V 1 base and J 2 bases, with 8 bases left between them. CDR3 size: 14 residues. Germline values: CDR1 SGDLS, CDR2 YYNGEE.

The CDR3 sequence: CASSLGTGLNTEAFF. CDR3 sequence (DNA): TGTGCCAGCAGCTTAGGGACAGGGTTGAACACTGAAGCTTTCTTT. This chain connects TRBV7-9 to TRBJ1-1; 8 bases map to TRBD1. V gave up 1 base and J gave up 0 bases; unmatched junction bases: 1. CDR1 is SEHNR, CDR2 FQNEAQ, per germline (reference sequence). CDR3 length: 15 residues.

This sequence joins TRBV12-5 and TRBJ2-3, with D perhaps matching TRBD2 (7 bases). Germline CDR1 LGHNT, CDR2 FRNRAP. This CDR3 region has 13 residues. The ends were cut back, 11 bases at V and 0 bases at J, with 12 bases in the middle. DNA of the CDR3: TGTGCTGGGGGGGGGCAAAGCACAGATACGCAGTATTTT. This encodes CAGGGQSTDTQYF. The full variable domain, its missing parts supplied by reference TRBV12-5 and TRBJ2-3, is DARVTQTPRHKVTEMGQEVTMRCQPILGHNTVFWYRQTMMQGLELLAYFRNRAPLDDSGMPKDRFSAEMPDATLATLKIQPSEPRDSAVYFCAGGGQSTDTQYFGPGTRLTVL.

This chain uses TRBV18 with TRBJ2-1; TRBD1 aligns across 9 bases. Germline values: CDR1 KGHSH, CDR2 LQKENI. The CDR3 length is 16 residues. Germline trimming cut 0 bases from V and 5 bases from J; bases unmatched to any gene: 5. In DNA, the CDR3 is TGTGCCAGCTCACCACCGGACAGGGGTGAGCACAATGAGCAGTTCTTC. Its protein product is CASSPPDRGEHNEQFF.

The chain is built from TRBV5-1 and TRBJ1-4, with D maybe TRBD1 (5 bases). The CDR3 is 15 residues long. V was clipped by 0 bases and J by 6 bases, with 12 bases between them. Germline V CDR1 and CDR2: SGHRS, YFSETQ. The CDR3 sequence is CASSLAGGRDEKLFF. CDR3 DNA sequence: TGCGCCAGCAGCTTGGCGGGGGGTAGGGATGAAAAACTGTTTTTT.

The chain combines TRBV28 with TRBJ2-5; D may be TRBD1 (6 bases). The CDR3 is 14 amino acids. V lost 4 bases, J lost 2 bases, and 11 bases lay in between. Germline V gives CDR1 MDHEN, CDR2 SYDVKM. The CDR3 DNA reads TGTGCCAGCAGTTCAAGGGACATTCAAGAGACCCAGTACTTC. Its translation: CASSSRDIQETQYF.